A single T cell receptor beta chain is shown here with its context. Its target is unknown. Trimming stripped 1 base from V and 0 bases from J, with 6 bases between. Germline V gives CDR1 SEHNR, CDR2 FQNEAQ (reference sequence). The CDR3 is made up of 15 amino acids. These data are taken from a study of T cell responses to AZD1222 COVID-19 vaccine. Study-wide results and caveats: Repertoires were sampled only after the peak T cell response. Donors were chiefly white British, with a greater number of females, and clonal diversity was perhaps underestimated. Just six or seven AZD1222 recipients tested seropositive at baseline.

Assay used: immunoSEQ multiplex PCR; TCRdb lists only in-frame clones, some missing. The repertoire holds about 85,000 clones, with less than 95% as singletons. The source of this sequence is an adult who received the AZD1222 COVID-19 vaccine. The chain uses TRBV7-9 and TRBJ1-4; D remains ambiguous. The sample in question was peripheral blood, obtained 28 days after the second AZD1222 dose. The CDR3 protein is CASSLGAATNEKLFF. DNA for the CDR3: TGTGCCAGCAGCTTAGGGGCAGCAACTAATGAAAAACTGTTTTTT.